This T cell receptor (beta chain) originates from a study of cytomegalovirus exposure and HLA in healthy donors. Regarding the study as a whole: Per a later analysis, about 15,000 TCR beta sequences showed association with HLA alleles at 0.05 false discovery rate. Common viral pathogens (according to a later analysis) appeared linked to several of the most significant clusters.

The PCR was carried out with 60 Vbeta primers and 13 Jbeta primers. Generated by immunoSEQ multiplex PCR, the TCRdb table keeps only in-frame clones and is missing some. This table has around 200,000 clones, under 85% appearing once. Germline values: CDR1 MNHEY, CDR2 SMNVEV (reference sequence). The V end was cut by 7 bases, the J end by 7 bases, with 14 bases between. The CDR3 is 13 residues long. As concerns this clone: The antigen remains undetermined.

The material sequenced was PBMCs. The genes are TRBV27 and TRBJ2-1; a weak D match, TRBD2 (6 bases). The clonotype comes from a woman aged 50 to 65 in good health and CMV-seropositive. The CDR3, as DNA: TGTGCCAGCACCCGACTAGGCACGAATGAGCAGTTCTTC. Its protein is CASTRLGTNEQFF.